These 2 T cell receptor beta chains were all obtained from the same sample, sequenced in a study of T cells in localized non-small cell lung cancer. Repertoires were generated with immunoSEQ multiplex PCR, while TCRdb's copy carries only in-frame clones and drops some. Found here are roughly 77,000 clones, more than 75% of them singletons; the top ten hold around a fifth. Sequences were derived from peripheral blood, sampled before any cancer treatment. The receptors here all came from a woman aged 35 to 75 with stage I squamous cell lung carcinoma.

CDR3 DNA: TGTGCCTGGAGTGTCCGGGCAGGCTATGGCTACACCTTC. This sequence encodes CAWSVRAGYGYTF. This chain joins TRBV30 and TRBJ1-2; D unclear. The CDR3 is 13 residues long. V was clipped by 0 bases and J by 4 bases, with 9 bases between them. From germline, CDR1 is GTSNPN and CDR2 SVGIG (reference sequence).

V gene TRBV27 combines with J gene TRBJ1-2; tentatively, D is TRBD1 (6 bases). The V end was cut by 2 bases, the J end by 3 bases, with 13 bases between. CDR1 MNHEY and CDR2 SMNVEV come from the germline V gene (reference sequence). The CDR3 runs to 15 residues. The CDR3 is CASSLRGDADYGYTF. The CDR3 nucleotides are TGTGCCAGCAGTTTAAGGGGGGACGCTGACTATGGCTACACCTTC.